The 3 T cell receptor beta chains in this list originate from one sample, sequenced in a study of kidney transplant recipient with SARS-CoV-2 infection. TCRdb passed the reads through MiXCR, listing each CDR3 protein once. The data show about 240,000 distinct CDR3 sequences, around 30% seen once. The source material was a blood sample, sampled at baseline and between days 110 and 120 from a kidney transplant recipient. The source is a male patient in his thirties who had COVID-19 and was a kidney transplant recipient. Certain T cells may be donor cells from the graft.

There are many counts of this clonotype. This sequence joins TRBV18 and TRBJ1-3; D not resolved. CDR1 is KGHSH and CDR2 is LQKENI in the germline V gene. This CDR3 has 17 amino acids. V shed 8 bases and J shed 8 bases, with 28 bases lying between them. CDR3 coding DNA: TGTGCCAGCCCGCCACCGGGGTGGCAGACACCTGTGGACACCATATATTTT. Residues: CASPPPGWQTPVDTIYF.

Regarding this clonotype: A much bigger clone sits one base away, suggesting this may be a read error. The V and J genes are TRBV5-1 and TRBJ2-2; a weak D match, TRBD1 (5 bases). In germline, CDR1 is SGHRS, CDR2 YFSETQ. The CDR3 sequence is 16 residues long. The CDR3 nucleotides are TGCGCCAGCGGCTTGTTGAGACAGTCGAACACCGGGGAGCTGTTTTTT. Its protein is CASGLLRQSNTGELFF.

Many counts were recorded for this clonotype. The V call is TRBV7-9, the J call TRBJ1-4; 8 bases line up with TRBD1. The CDR3 spans 14 residues. Germline loops: CDR1 SEHNR, CDR2 FQNEAQ (reference sequence). The V and J ends lost 7 bases and 6 bases, in that order; junction bases with no gene match: 7. CDR3 amino acids: CASIRDRGDEKLFF. DNA of the CDR3: TGTGCCAGCATCAGAGACAGGGGAGATGAAAAACTGTTTTTT.